The source of this T cell receptor (beta chain) is a study of shared clonotypes between healthy human individuals. This clone appeared once. What it recognizes is unknown. Findings of the study overall: It was observed that roughly 5.4% of naive CD4 clonotypes were shared across several donors. The generation probabilities recorded for non-shared clonotypes fell below those of clonotypes shared by all four donors.

Germline assignment: CDR1 MGHRA and CDR2 YSYEKL. The CDR3 runs to 15 residues. The trim removed 3 bases at V and 4 bases at J, leaving 6 bases unmatched. Libraries were prepared by immunoSEQ multiplex PCR; TCRdb keeps only in-frame clonotypes and omits some of them. The repertoire holds hundreds of thousands of clones, with approximately 79% as singletons. The V call is TRBV4-1, the J call TRBJ2-7, with 10 bases lining up with TRBD1. The sequence came from a woman in her 30s in good health. Sequenced sample: memory CD4+ T cells sorted from blood. Indicated subset: CD45RA-negative fraction. CDR3 DNA sequence: TGCGCCAGCAGCCAGCCGGGACAGGGGTTTTACGAGCAGTACTTC. It codes for CASSQPGQGFYEQYF.